The T cell receptor beta chain described here comes from a study of T-cell memory formation after mild COVID-19. This clonotype occurred a few times. TCRdb used MiXCR to reprocess the 5' RACE reads, holding one entry per CDR3 protein. The data show about 150,000 distinct CDR3 sequences, roughly 6.2% seen once. Trimming removed 1 base from V and 10 bases from J; junction bases left unmatched: 11. The CDR3 has 14 residues. CDR1 DFQATT and CDR2 SNEGSKA come from the germline V gene (reference sequence). The source material was PBMCs or a T cell subset sorted from them (not recorded which). This clonotype was sampled from an adult woman who had mild COVID-19 (a few samples of this study predate the infection). Cell type and time point are not known. The V call is TRBV20-1, the J call TRBJ1-1, with TRBD1 matching over 8 bases. CDR3 bases: TGCAGTGCTAGAGGAAACAGGGGGGTCGGAGGAGCTTTCTTT. It encodes CSARGNRGVGGAFF.